A selection of T cell receptor beta chains follows, all from one sample in a study of identical twins. TCRdb used MiXCR to reprocess the 5' RACE reads, holding one entry per CDR3 protein. This table has a few hundred thousand distinct CDR3 sequences, approximately 14% appearing once. The sample was also linked to a second study, of yellow fever vaccine responses in identical twins.

The source material was CD4+ T cells sorted from blood. These receptors were obtained from a woman aged 18-29 years in good health. The CDR3 runs from the conserved cysteine through the conserved F or W. The D gene is left open where the match is weak. Some rows mark clone size as missing; the rest say once, few, many or name a class of expanded clone.

cdr3_length,v_call,j_call,d_call,clone_size,cdr3_nt,cdr3_aa
13,TRBV6-1,TRBJ2-5,TRBD1,few,TGTGCCTGCAGGACAGGGGGCGGGGAGACCCAGTACTTC,CACRTGGGETQYF
16,TRBV10-3,TRBJ1-3,.,few,TGTGCCATCAGTCACAAGGGTGACTTCTCTGGAAACACCATATATTTT,CAISHKGDFSGNTIYF
16,TRBV11-2,TRBJ2-3,TRBD2,few,TGTGCCAGCAGCTATGGGACTAGCGCGAGCACAGATACGCAGTATTTT,CASSYGTSASTDTQYF
13,TRBV10-3,TRBJ2-3,.,.,TGTGCCATCAGTGAGTCGCCCGAAAGGAGCTGGTATTTT,CAISESPERSWYF
14,TRBV27,TRBJ2-2,.,few,TGTGCCAGCAGTTCCACTAGTTGGGCCGGGGAGCTGTTTTTT,CASSSTSWAGELFF
15,TRBV12-3/TRBV12-4,TRBJ2-2,.,few,TGTGCCAGCAGTTTAGGACGGACGGGCACCGGGGAGCTGTTTTTT,CASSLGRTGTGELFF
14,TRBV6-5,TRBJ2-4,.,few,TGTGCCAGCAGTTTTACGGGCCCCAAAAACATTCAGTACTTC,CASSFTGPKNIQYF
14,TRBV5-1,TRBJ2-5,TRBD2,.,TGCGCCAGCAGCGGCGGGGGGGCAGGAGAGACCCAGTACTTC,CASSGGGAGETQYF
15,TRBV7-9,TRBJ1-1,.,few,TGTGCCAGCAGCTTAGTAGGCACCTTGGACACTGAAGCTTTCTTT,CASSLVGTLDTEAFF
13,TRBV20-1,TRBJ2-5,.,many,TGCAGTGCTAGAGTGTCCGGGGAAGAGACCCAGTACTTC,CSARVSGEETQYF
15,TRBV12-3/TRBV12-4,TRBJ2-7,.,.,TGTGCCAGCAGTACCCCAACGGGGATCTCCTACGAGCAGTACTTC,CASSTPTGISYEQYF
18,TRBV4-1,TRBJ2-7,TRBD2,.,TGCGCCAGCAGCCAAGATCCGACTAGCGGGAGGTTATCCTACGAGCAGTACTTC,CASSQDPTSGRLSYEQYF
16,TRBV7-9,TRBJ2-3,TRBD1,.,TGTGCCAGCAGCTTCCGGACAGGGTTGGTTCCGGATACGCAGTATTTT,CASSFRTGLVPDTQYF
13,TRBV29-1,TRBJ2-2,.,.,TGCAGCGGCGCTAGGTCCGACACCGGGGAGCTGTTTTTT,CSGARSDTGELFF
12,TRBV29-1,TRBJ2-3,.,.,TGCAGCGTGGACGGCACCACAGATACGCAGTATTTT,CSVDGTTDTQYF
16,TRBV7-9,TRBJ2-7,.,few,TGTGCCAGCAGCTCCACCGTTTGGGGGAAATCCTACGAGCAGTACTTC,CASSSTVWGKSYEQYF
16,TRBV4-1,TRBJ2-5,.,few,TGCGCCAGCAGCCAGGGGGACCGGGCTCACGACGAGACCCAGTACTTC,CASSQGDRAHDETQYF
15,TRBV18,TRBJ1-1,TRBD1,few,TGTGCCAGCTCACCGGACAGGGCTATCAACACTGAAGCTTTCTTT,CASSPDRAINTEAFF
14,TRBV3-1,TRBJ2-1,TRBD2,few,TGTGCCAGCAGGGGGACTAGCGGGAAGTATGAGCAGTTCTTC,CASRGTSGKYEQFF
16,TRBV12-3/TRBV12-4,TRBJ1-6,TRBD1,few,TGTGCCAGCAGTGCGGGGACAGGGCGAGGCAATTCACCCCTCCACTTT,CASSAGTGRGNSPLHF
15,TRBV11-2,TRBJ2-1,.,few,TGTGCCAGCAGCGGCCGGGGAGGGGGAAACAATGAGCAGTTCTTC,CASSGRGGGNNEQFF
13,TRBV6-5,TRBJ1-1,.,.,TGTGCCAGCAGTTACTCACGGAACACTGAAGCTTTCTTT,CASSYSRNTEAFF
15,TRBV5-1,TRBJ2-7,TRBD2,.,TGCGCCAGCACCCGGGGGGGACCCGGCGGCTACGAGCAGTACTTC,CASTRGGPGGYEQYF
13,TRBV7-9,TRBJ1-2,.,.,TGTGCCAGCAGCTTTGGGGGTGGCTATGGCTACACCTTC,CASSFGGGYGYTF
15,TRBV4-2,TRBJ2-7,TRBD1,few,TGTGCCAGCAGCCCGGGACAGGGGGCGAGGTACGAGCAGTACTTC,CASSPGQGARYEQYF
15,TRBV20-1,TRBJ2-3,.,.,TGCAGTGCCCACGGTGGGCGGGGGCGCACAGATACGCAGTATTTT,CSAHGGRGRTDTQYF
14,TRBV19,TRBJ1-1,.,.,TGTGCCAGTAATAAAAGGGGAGAGGACACTGAAGCTTTCTTT,CASNKRGEDTEAFF
17,TRBV3-1,TRBJ2-4,.,.,TGTGCCAGCTCCCAAGACAGGCTGACCGTAGCCAAAAACATTCAGTACTTC,CASSQDRLTVAKNIQYF
16,TRBV5-1,TRBJ2-1,TRBD1,few,TGCGCCAGCAGCTTGAGGTCTGGGACAGCCTACAATGAGCAGTTCTTC,CASSLRSGTAYNEQFF
15,TRBV5-1,TRBJ2-1,.,few,TGCGCCAGCAGCTTGGGGGGGACGGGGGGCGATGAGCAGTTCTTC,CASSLGGTGGDEQFF
14,TRBV12-3/TRBV12-4,TRBJ1-1,TRBD1,many,TGTGCCAGCAGTTTCAGGGGGGCGTACACTGAAGCTTTCTTT,CASSFRGAYTEAFF